Described below is a single T cell receptor (beta chain) sequence and its context. This receptor's antigen is unknown. Per-nucleotide qualities are absent, and no much larger clonotype sits a single base away. The time point label of this sample denotes: cycle 1 day 1 (C1D1), immediately before nivolumab initiation. Every trial patient had relapsed after autologous stem cell transplantation, and cohorts A, B and C differed in prior brentuximab vedotin exposure. A total of roughly 57 patients with relapsed/refractory classical Hodgkin lymphoma made up the trial cohort, and each patient's best overall response was complete response, partial response or progressive disease. Trial patients were treated with single-agent nivolumab in the multi-cohort phase II CheckMate 205 trial. Best overall response was determined by an independent review committee according to the 2007 International Working Group response criteria. Trial PBMCs were collected just before the start of nivolumab (C1D1) and during therapy at cycle 2 day 1 and cycle 4 day 1. After peripheral blood was drawn into 8 mL Vacutainer Cell Preparation Tubes, PBMCs were isolated by centrifugation and then cryopreserved.

This sample was included in a study of PD-1 blockade in classical Hodgkin lymphoma (dated by TCRdb to the early 2020s). Study-wide context: Nivolumab dosing was 3 mg/kg intravenously every 2 weeks, continuing until either disease progression or unacceptable toxicity. A peripheral blood immune signature of response to PD-1 blockade in classical Hodgkin lymphoma was defined using TCR beta sequencing and CyTOF.

CDR1 and CDR2, looked up from the germline V gene, are SGHRS and YFSETQ. Counted from cysteine to phenylalanine, this CDR3 has 13 amino acids. Only the CDR3 part of the read is kept: 39 bases, read in frame from the first base. V sheds 6 bases and J sheds 7 bases, leaving 16 bases between their ends. Beyond this particular receptor, the publication reports: Patients starting nivolumab less than 1 year after ASCT had lower diversity and were excluded from later analyses to avoid confounding by immune reconstitution. Among trial patients, those achieving complete response had baseline diversity similar to that of newly diagnosed patients, while diversity was significantly lower in partial responders and progressors. Newly diagnosed patients were reported to have lower baseline TCR diversity than healthy donors, and relapsed/refractory patients were reported to have lower baseline TCR diversity still. By C4D1, a significant rise was seen in CD4+ TCR diversity but not in CD8+ TCR diversity (p=0.0027 vs p=0.16), and the rise was most apparent among complete responders (p=0.02). Only a single clinical trial cohort was studied, and what caused the repertoire differences, possibly disease activity or prior therapy, remained undefined.

Genomic DNA was extracted with the Qiagen DNeasy kit from unsorted PBMCs and from negatively selected CD4+ and CD8+ fractions. Amplification of TCR beta CDR3 regions was done by immunoSEQ multiplex PCR with primers that anneal to V and J segments. A synthetic immune receptor repertoire was used to minimize amplification bias, and any residual bias was removed computationally once sequencing was done. The study's processing was this. Repertoire diversity was quantified as the Shannon entropy index using custom Python scripts. Unsorted, CD4+ and CD8+ repertoires were analyzed separately, except in combined analyses where CD4+ and CD8+ sequences were merged in silico. A clone was considered expanded if an increase in frequency of at least 2-fold after treatment relative to C1D1 was found, and a pseudocount of 0.5 was applied to clones undetected at baseline. Singleton clones were defined as clones with 0 or 1 copy at C1D1, and non-singleton clones were defined as clones with 2 or more copies. Clones expanded in unsorted samples were assigned a CD4+, CD8+ or unknown annotation through matching of protein sequences in sorted samples from the same patient. Wilcoxon tests on paired samples were used to test diversity changes from C1D1 to C4D1. Here the immuneACCESS table is served through TCRdb, limited to in-frame sequences with V and J called. Missing clones are a known gap in these copies; in checked studies unresolved V genes cover under half, and the rest lacks a known reason. V, J and clone size are those of that table, while D and trimming were read from the DNA. Present in this sample are about 43,000 clones, approximately 73% of which were seen just once. Approximately 11% of the sample goes to the ten largest clones.

This TCR was sampled from a human donor with classical Hodgkin lymphoma. The sequences come from peripheral blood mononuclear cells (PBMCs), collected at baseline. Recombination connected TRBV5-1 to TRBJ1-2; the best D guess is TRBD1, with 6 bases matching. CDR3 reads: CASTAVGGSGYTF. The sequenced DNA: TGCGCCAGCACGGCCGTCGGGGGCTCTGGCTACACCTTC. Here the CDR3 is joined to the reference TRBV5-1 and TRBJ1-2 genes, and the full variable domain is: KAGVTQTPRYLIKTRGQQVTLSCSPISGHRSVSWYQQTPGQGLQFLFEYFSETQRNKGNFPGRFSGRQFSNSRSEMNVSTLELGDSALYLCASTAVGGSGYTFGSGTRLTVV.